The table lists the clone carrying this T cell receptor beta chain with a few counts. TCRdb processed the 5' RACE reads anew with MiXCR; each CDR3 protein has one entry. The data hold around 390,000 distinct CDR3 sequences, with more than 15% observed a single time. This sample is drawn from a study of T-cell memory formation after mild COVID-19. The material sequenced was PBMCs or a T cell subset sorted from them (not recorded which). The receptor was isolated from a man between 18 and 29 years old who had mild COVID-19 (a few samples of this study predate the infection). Cell type and time point are not known.

CDR3 region: CASKPFYLAGGTDTQYF. Written as DNA, the CDR3 is TGTGCCAGCAAACCCTTTTACCTTGCGGGGGGCACAGATACGCAGTATTTT. The rearrangement uses TRBV6-5 and TRBJ2-3; 7 bases line up with TRBD2. This CDR3 is 17 amino acids long. The germline V gene encodes CDR1 MNHEY and CDR2 SVGAGI. With 7 bases clipped from V and 1 base from J, the junction kept 14 bases outside the gene matches.